This record covers a single TCR beta chain. Libraries were prepared by immunoSEQ multiplex PCR; TCRdb keeps only in-frame clonotypes and omits some of them. This sample yields some 170,000 clones, of which 82% are seen a single time; 8% to 9.5% belongs to the top ten. This entry belongs to a study of blood T cell repertoires in COVID-19. This CDR3 has 16 amino acids. V gave up 6 bases and J gave up 0 bases, with 12 bases separating them. In germline, CDR1 is MDHEN, CDR2 SYDVKM. The clonotype comes from a woman in her 70s with acute or convalescent COVID-19. The chain employs TRBV28 and TRBJ1-6; D uncertain. Material: peripheral blood. The CDR3 loop is CASSRFSSSYNSPLHF. In DNA, the CDR3 is TGTGCCAGCAGCCGTTTTTCGAGCTCCTATAATTCACCCCTCCACTTT.